Listed below are T cell receptor beta chains from one sample, sequenced in a study of identical twins. One entry per CDR3 protein, called by TCRdb with MiXCR from the 5' RACE reads. Of 420,000 or so distinct CDR3 sequences in the sample, approximately 17% were seen once. The sequencing input was naive T cells sorted from blood. The receptors come from a man aged 45-60 years in good health. The CDR3 runs from the conserved cysteine through the conserved F or W. Each record gives: CDR3 protein, CDR3 DNA, CDR3 length, J gene, V gene, clone size, D gene. D genes are given only for firm matches. Some rows have no size entry. The others give once, few or many, or a class for an expanded clone.

CDR3: CSAPPASGSYEQYF; DNA: TGCAGTGCTCCCCCGGCTAGCGGGAGTTACGAGCAGTACTTC; length: 14; J: TRBJ2-7; V: TRBV20-1; size: -; D: TRBD2
CDR3: CASRNRDSEAFF; DNA: TGTGCCAGCAGAAACCGGGACAGCGAAGCTTTCTTT; length: 12; J: TRBJ1-1; V: TRBV12-3/TRBV12-4; size: few; D: TRBD1
CDR3: CASSISGEGTEAFF; DNA: TGTGCCAGTAGTATATCAGGGGAGGGGACTGAAGCTTTCTTT; length: 14; J: TRBJ1-1; V: TRBV19; size: many; D: -
CDR3: CASSQDKGTGEQPQHF; DNA: TGTGCCAGCAGCCAAGATAAGGGAACAGGGGAACAGCCCCAGCATTTT; length: 16; J: TRBJ1-5; V: TRBV4-2; size: -; D: TRBD1
CDR3: CASSYSLTSGRSAGELFF; DNA: TGTGCCAGCAGTTACTCCCTGACTAGCGGGAGGAGTGCCGGGGAGCTGTTTTTT; length: 18; J: TRBJ2-2; V: TRBV6-5; size: few; D: TRBD2
CDR3: CSAPRGLNTEAFF; DNA: TGCAGTGCGCCTCGGGGGCTCAACACTGAAGCTTTCTTT; length: 13; J: TRBJ1-1; V: TRBV20-1; size: -; D: -
CDR3: CSAEGRSGRANEQFF; DNA: TGCAGTGCCGAGGGCCGTAGCGGGAGGGCCAATGAGCAGTTCTTC; length: 15; J: TRBJ2-1; V: TRBV20-1; size: -; D: TRBD2
CDR3: CASSLGWGRKNIQYF; DNA: TGTGCCAGCAGTTTAGGCTGGGGACGCAAAAACATTCAGTACTTC; length: 15; J: TRBJ2-4; V: TRBV12-3/TRBV12-4; size: many; D: -
CDR3: CASSPTSGVSGANVLTF; DNA: TGTGCCAGCAGTCCGACTAGCGGAGTCTCTGGGGCCAACGTCCTGACTTTC; length: 17; J: TRBJ2-6; V: TRBV6-2/TRBV6-3; size: many; D: TRBD2
CDR3: CATSRDRLQGHLREETQYF; DNA: TGTGCCACCAGCAGAGATCGACTGCAAGGGCACCTACGGGAAGAGACCCAGTACTTC; length: 19; J: TRBJ2-5; V: TRBV15; size: many; D: -
CDR3: CASSLAARGPQFF; DNA: TGCGCCAGCAGCTTGGCCGCCAGGGGGCCACAGTTCTTC; length: 13; J: TRBJ2-1; V: TRBV5-1; size: few; D: TRBD1
CDR3: CASRFPCSSGMGDNEQFF; DNA: TGTGCAAGTCGCTTCCCCTGTTCTAGCGGGATGGGCGACAATGAGCAGTTCTTC; length: 18; J: TRBJ2-1; V: TRBV12-2; size: -; D: -
CDR3: CASSPMGGLGYTF; DNA: TGTGCCAGCAGTCCTATGGGGGGACTAGGCTACACCTTC; length: 13; J: TRBJ1-2; V: TRBV7-2; size: few; D: -
CDR3: CASSLWSSGRAGGELFF; DNA: TGTGCCAGCAGTTTATGGAGCAGCGGGAGGGCTGGCGGGGAGCTGTTTTTT; length: 17; J: TRBJ2-2; V: TRBV28; size: many; D: TRBD2
CDR3: CASGPSYEQYF; DNA: TGTGCCAGCGGCCCCTCCTACGAGCAGTACTTC; length: 11; J: TRBJ2-7; V: TRBV6-5; size: many; D: -
CDR3: CASSNFRSSYEQYF; DNA: TGTGCCAGCAGTAATTTCAGGAGCTCCTACGAGCAGTACTTC; length: 14; J: TRBJ2-7; V: TRBV27; size: -; D: -
CDR3: CASSKTGQGELYEQYF; DNA: TGTGCCAGCAGCAAAACTGGACAGGGGGAATTATACGAGCAGTACTTC; length: 16; J: TRBJ2-7; V: TRBV5-5; size: few; D: TRBD1
CDR3: CASSPSGSGSFQHF; DNA: TGTGCCAGCAGTCCCTCCGGGTCCGGATCATTTCAGCATTTT; length: 14; J: TRBJ1-5; V: TRBV12-3/TRBV12-4; size: few; D: -
CDR3: CASSPDGQSSYNSPLHF; DNA: TGTGCCAGCAGTCCCGATGGACAGAGCTCCTATAATTCACCCCTCCACTTT; length: 17; J: TRBJ1-6; V: TRBV6-1; size: many; D: -
CDR3: CASSNRLQNTEAFF; DNA: TGTGCCAGCAGTAACAGACTACAGAACACTGAAGCTTTCTTT; length: 14; J: TRBJ1-1; V: TRBV6-5; size: many; D: -
CDR3: CASSQDGQGLQTQYF; DNA: TGCGCCAGCAGCCAAGACGGACAGGGTTTGCAGACCCAGTACTTC; length: 15; J: TRBJ2-5; V: TRBV4-3; size: once; D: TRBD1
CDR3: CAGSTGGPDEQFF; DNA: TGTGCCGGCTCAACGGGGGGGCCGGATGAGCAGTTCTTC; length: 13; J: TRBJ2-1; V: TRBV12-3/TRBV12-4; size: -; D: TRBD2
CDR3: CSARVQGRGNTEAFF; DNA: TGCAGTGCTAGAGTCCAGGGCCGGGGGAACACTGAAGCTTTCTTT; length: 15; J: TRBJ1-1; V: TRBV20-1; size: -; D: -
CDR3: CASSDGRGHSGNTIYF; DNA: TGTGCCAGCAGCGACGGACGAGGACACTCTGGAAACACCATATATTTT; length: 16; J: TRBJ1-3; V: TRBV9; size: -; D: -
CDR3: CAISGGGNEQFF; DNA: TGTGCCATCAGTGGAGGAGGAAATGAGCAGTTCTTC; length: 12; J: TRBJ2-1; V: TRBV10-3; size: many; D: -
CDR3: CASRKDVNMNTEAFF; DNA: TGTGCCAGCAGGAAGGACGTCAACATGAACACTGAAGCTTTCTTT; length: 15; J: TRBJ1-1; V: TRBV9; size: -; D: -
CDR3: CASSETSGTGDTQYF; DNA: TGTGCCAGCAGTGAAACTAGCGGGACGGGAGATACGCAGTATTTT; length: 15; J: TRBJ2-3; V: TRBV2; size: -; D: TRBD2
CDR3: CASSQDRRDEQFF; DNA: TGCGCCAGCAGCCAAGATAGGCGGGATGAGCAGTTCTTC; length: 13; J: TRBJ2-1; V: TRBV4-3; size: once; D: -
CDR3: CASKLFGQTGELFF; DNA: TGCGCCAGCAAATTGTTCGGGCAAACCGGGGAGCTGTTTTTT; length: 14; J: TRBJ2-2; V: TRBV5-1; size: few; D: -
CDR3: CASSPPSEHEQYF; DNA: TGTGCCAGCAGCCCCCCGAGTGAACACGAGCAGTACTTC; length: 13; J: TRBJ2-7; V: TRBV11-1; size: few; D: -
CDR3: CASKRDRLRPLHF; DNA: TGTGCCAGCAAGAGAGACAGGCTGCGACCCCTCCACTTT; length: 13; J: TRBJ1-6; V: TRBV6-2/TRBV6-3; size: few; D: -
CDR3: CASSQDGRVEDTQYF; DNA: TGTGCCAGCAGCCAAGATGGCAGGGTGGAGGATACGCAGTATTTT; length: 15; J: TRBJ2-3; V: TRBV4-2; size: many; D: -
CDR3: CSASEAQRNYGYTF; DNA: TGCAGTGCTAGTGAGGCGCAACGTAACTATGGCTACACCTTC; length: 14; J: TRBJ1-2; V: TRBV20-1; size: many; D: -
CDR3: CSYIAGEGYNEQFF; DNA: TGCAGCTACATAGCGGGAGAAGGATACAATGAGCAGTTCTTC; length: 14; J: TRBJ2-1; V: TRBV20-1; size: -; D: TRBD2
CDR3: CASSDPGLASPQTQYF; DNA: TGTGCCAGCAGTGACCCGGGACTAGCGTCTCCGCAGACCCAGTACTTC; length: 16; J: TRBJ2-5; V: TRBV25-1; size: -; D: TRBD2
CDR3: CASSLRTGGNIQYF; DNA: TGTGCCAGTAGTCTCAGGACAGGGGGGAACATTCAGTACTTC; length: 14; J: TRBJ2-4; V: TRBV19; size: few; D: TRBD1
CDR3: CAWSTGGIADTQYF; DNA: TGTGCCTGGAGTACTGGGGGGATTGCGGATACGCAGTATTTT; length: 14; J: TRBJ2-3; V: TRBV30; size: -; D: -
CDR3: CASSQDSTSYEQYF; DNA: TGTGCCAGCAGCCAAGATTCCACCTCCTACGAGCAGTACTTC; length: 14; J: TRBJ2-7; V: TRBV14; size: -; D: -
CDR3: CASSLALRVAREKNEQYF; DNA: TGCGCCAGCAGCTTGGCCCTACGTGTGGCCAGGGAAAAAAACGAGCAGTACTTC; length: 18; J: TRBJ2-7; V: TRBV5-1; size: many; D: -
CDR3: CSASEDRAFYEQYF; DNA: TGCAGTGCTAGTGAGGACAGGGCCTTTTACGAGCAGTACTTC; length: 14; J: TRBJ2-7; V: TRBV20-1; size: few; D: TRBD1
CDR3: CASSSSGTENEQFF; DNA: TGCGCCAGCAGCTCCTCCGGGACGGAAAATGAGCAGTTCTTC; length: 14; J: TRBJ2-1; V: TRBV5-1; size: many; D: -
CDR3: CASLVLETQYF; DNA: TGTGCCAGCTTGGTTTTAGAGACCCAGTACTTC; length: 11; J: TRBJ2-5; V: TRBV5-8; size: -; D: -
CDR3: CASSPGTGNEAFF; DNA: TGCGCCAGCAGCCCCGGAACAGGGAATGAAGCTTTCTTT; length: 13; J: TRBJ1-1; V: TRBV4-3; size: many; D: -
CDR3: CARGGDGAYEQYF; DNA: TGTGCCAGAGGAGGTGACGGGGCTTACGAGCAGTACTTC; length: 13; J: TRBJ2-7; V: TRBV6-1; size: many; D: -
CDR3: CASSRGRGASYEQYF; DNA: TGTGCCAGCAGCAGGGGCAGGGGGGCTTCCTACGAGCAGTACTTC; length: 15; J: TRBJ2-7; V: TRBV28; size: many; D: -
CDR3: CASSRTATNTEAFF; DNA: TGTGCCAGCAGTCGGACAGCGACGAACACTGAAGCTTTCTTT; length: 14; J: TRBJ1-1; V: TRBV28; size: few; D: -
CDR3: CASSQDGGGVLDTQYF; DNA: TGCGCCAGCAGCCAAGACGGCGGGGGGGTATTAGATACGCAGTATTTT; length: 16; J: TRBJ2-3; V: TRBV4-3; size: -; D: TRBD2
CDR3: CASSNSRDTIYNEQFF; DNA: TGTGCCAGCAGCAACTCCCGGGACACGATTTACAATGAGCAGTTCTTC; length: 16; J: TRBJ2-1; V: TRBV6-2/TRBV6-3; size: -; D: -
CDR3: CSVALRLGNYGYTF; DNA: TGCAGCGTTGCCCTGCGCCTAGGGAACTATGGCTACACCTTC; length: 14; J: TRBJ1-2; V: TRBV29-1; size: few; D: -
CDR3: CASSLDGRGSYEQYF; DNA: TGTGCCAGCAGTTTGGACGGGAGGGGATCCTACGAGCAGTACTTC; length: 15; J: TRBJ2-7; V: TRBV27; size: few; D: TRBD2
CDR3: CSARGWGTLQHAVYGYTF; DNA: TGCAGTGCTAGAGGGTGGGGGACCCTCCAGCATGCCGTCTATGGCTACACCTTC; length: 18; J: TRBJ1-2; V: TRBV20-1; size: -; D: -
CDR3: CASSPGGLPGYTF; DNA: TGTGCCAGCAGCCCTGGGGGGCTTCCTGGCTACACCTTC; length: 13; J: TRBJ1-2; V: TRBV12-3/TRBV12-4; size: -; D: -
CDR3: CASLQGGGVYDEQYF; DNA: TGTGCCAGTCTGCAGGGAGGGGGAGTTTATGACGAGCAGTACTTC; length: 15; J: TRBJ2-7; V: TRBV28; size: -; D: -